The present entry profiles one T cell receptor (beta chain) with its context. In the source study's methods: It was from reference gene primer amplification that nucleated cell counts were estimated. TCRdb's table, derived via immunoSEQ multiplex PCR, lists solely in-frame clones and lacks some. V and J calls and clone size are given by that table; D and trimming were obtained from the DNA. The repertoire includes around 130,000 clones, roughly 71% of them detected once, and about 18% sits in the top ten. This sample was included in a study of blood T cell repertoires in COVID-19. The CDR3 totals 16 residues. Trimming pared 0 bases from V and 2 bases from J, leaving 12 bases between. Germline-derived CDR1 and CDR2 are LGHDT and YNNKEL (reference sequence).

This sequence originates from a man older than 75 with acute or convalescent COVID-19. The V call is TRBV3-1 (or the pseudogene TRBV3-2), the J call TRBJ2-3; tentatively, D is TRBD2 (6 bases). The sample comprised peripheral blood. In DNA form, the CDR3 reads TGTGCCAGCAGCCAAGAACGCGGGAACCTCACAGATACGCAGTATTTT. This gives the protein CASSQERGNLTDTQYF.